This TCR beta chain appears in the sequencing data of a study of shared clonotypes between healthy human individuals. Generated by immunoSEQ multiplex PCR, the TCRdb table keeps only in-frame clones and is missing some. Counted here are roughly 2 million clones, around 95% occurring once; the ten biggest clones make up approximately 0.13%. Adult Caucasians living in Nashville, Tennessee made up all of the donors. V was pared by 3 bases and J by 3 bases, with 15 bases between. CDR1 and CDR2 (germline): MNHNS, SASEGT. The CDR3 has 16 residues. Sample: naive CD4+ T cells sorted from blood. Subset defined: CD45RA+ positively selected. The chain is built from TRBV6-1 and TRBJ2-4; no firm D call. The receptor was isolated from a man aged 18 to 30 in good health. DNA for the CDR3: TGTGCCAGCAGTGACTACTCCAGCCCTCTCAAAAACATTCAGTACTTC. It specifies CASSDYSSPLKNIQYF.